Listed below are T cell receptor beta chains from one sample, sequenced in a study of early T cells in non-severe SARS-CoV-2 infection. TCRdb analysed the 5' RACE reads with MiXCR anew, one entry per CDR3 protein. The table has about 100,000 distinct CDR3 sequences, roughly an eighth seen once. The specimen sequenced was whole blood. These receptors originate from an adult who was a healthcare worker with PCR-confirmed SARS-CoV-2 infection or an uninfected control (not recorded which). The CDR3 runs from the conserved cysteine through the conserved F or W. Fields, in order: clone size, J gene, D gene, V gene, CDR3 DNA, CDR3 protein. A D gene is named only where the DNA matches it firmly. For some rows the clone size is stated as once, few or many, or as a class when expanded; others skip it.

size: few
J: TRBJ1-4
D: TRBD1
V: TRBV12-3/TRBV12-4
DNA: TGTGCCACCGGGGACAGCTCGGGTCGAGAAAAACTGTTTTTT
CDR3: CATGDSSGREKLFF

size: NA
J: TRBJ1-3
D: TRBD1
V: TRBV29-1
DNA: TGCAGCGTTGTGGGACAGGGACTGAGAAACACCATATATTTT
CDR3: CSVVGQGLRNTIYF

size: many
J: TRBJ2-7
D: TRBD1
V: TRBV15
DNA: TGTGCCACCAGCAGTTTAAGGGGGCTCGACGAGCAGTACTTC
CDR3: CATSSLRGLDEQYF

size: NA
J: TRBJ1-2
D: NA
V: TRBV3-1
DNA: TGTGCCAGCAGCCCAAATTTTATCTATGGCTACACCTTC
CDR3: CASSPNFIYGYTF

size: NA
J: TRBJ1-4
D: NA
V: TRBV7-6
DNA: TGTGCCAGCAGCTTAGCTCCCAGGGCAGAGCTACCGGAAAAACTGTTTTTT
CDR3: CASSLAPRAELPEKLFF

size: many
J: TRBJ2-1
D: NA
V: TRBV27
DNA: TGTGCCAGCAGTTTTAGCGCTGGGGGCTATGAGCAGTTCTTC
CDR3: CASSFSAGGYEQFF

size: many
J: TRBJ1-5
D: NA
V: TRBV12-3/TRBV12-4
DNA: TGTGCCAGCAGTTTTGGGGCCAGCAATCAGCCCCAGCATTTT
CDR3: CASSFGASNQPQHF

size: few
J: TRBJ2-4
D: NA
V: TRBV28
DNA: TGTGCCAGCAGTTTACGGCAGGTGGGAAACATTCAGTACTTC
CDR3: CASSLRQVGNIQYF

size: NA
J: TRBJ2-2
D: TRBD1
V: TRBV6-2/TRBV6-3
DNA: TGTGCCAGCAGTCTAAGCAGGGGGTCGAACACCGGGGAGCTGTTTTTT
CDR3: CASSLSRGSNTGELFF

size: NA
J: TRBJ2-5
D: TRBD1
V: TRBV3-1
DNA: TGTGCCAGCAGCTACGGGACAGGGGTTCTGGAGACCCAGTACTTC
CDR3: CASSYGTGVLETQYF

size: few
J: TRBJ1-5
D: TRBD1
V: TRBV19
DNA: TGTGCCAGTAGTCGACAGGGGGCGCCTGGCAATCAGCCCCAGCATTTT
CDR3: CASSRQGAPGNQPQHF

size: NA
J: TRBJ2-1
D: NA
V: TRBV28
DNA: TGTGCCAGCTCCCTAGGTTACAATGAGCAGTTCTTC
CDR3: CASSLGYNEQFF

size: many
J: TRBJ2-7
D: TRBD1
V: TRBV6-9
DNA: TGTGCCAGCAGTTATATCCCCCCAGGGGGTGGTTCCTACGAGCAGTACTTC
CDR3: CASSYIPPGGGSYEQYF

size: many
J: TRBJ2-2
D: NA
V: TRBV20-1
DNA: TGCAGTGCTAGCCGGAGCTACACCGGGGAGCTGTTTTTT
CDR3: CSASRSYTGELFF

size: NA
J: TRBJ2-2
D: TRBD1
V: TRBV9
DNA: TGTGCCAGCAGCGGGAGGACAGGAGCCAACACCGGGGAGCTGTTTTTT
CDR3: CASSGRTGANTGELFF

size: many
J: TRBJ2-3
D: TRBD2
V: TRBV4-3
DNA: TGCGCCAGCAGCCAGGGGGGGATAGATACGCAGTATTTT
CDR3: CASSQGGIDTQYF

size: few
J: TRBJ1-6
D: NA
V: TRBV3-1
DNA: TGTGCCAGCAGCCCACAGGGATCCCTTCTCTCACCCCTCCACTTT
CDR3: CASSPQGSLLSPLHF

size: NA
J: TRBJ2-1
D: TRBD2
V: TRBV11-2
DNA: TGTGTCAGCAACAGACTAGCGGGATACAATGAGCAGTTCTTC
CDR3: CVSNRLAGYNEQFF

size: few
J: TRBJ2-5
D: TRBD2
V: TRBV28
DNA: TGTGCCAGCAGTTTATCTTCCGGGGCCGGGGGGGAGACCCAGTACTTC
CDR3: CASSLSSGAGGETQYF

size: NA
J: TRBJ1-2
D: NA
V: TRBV28
DNA: TGTGCCAGCATGCCGGGGGCGGATGGCTACACCTTC
CDR3: CASMPGADGYTF

size: NA
J: TRBJ2-3
D: TRBD2
V: TRBV28
DNA: TGTGCCAGCAGTTTACCTACTAGCGGGGGGGCCCTAGATACGCAGTATTTT
CDR3: CASSLPTSGGALDTQYF

size: few
J: TRBJ1-1
D: TRBD1
V: TRBV3-1
DNA: TGTGCCAGCAGCCATAACAGCGGACAGGCTGAAGCTTTCTTT
CDR3: CASSHNSGQAEAFF